The 21 T cell receptor beta chains below were found in one sample sequenced in a study of blood T cell repertoires in COVID-19. This table comes from immunoSEQ multiplex PCR, and its TCRdb copy is limited to in-frame clones, with some not included. The sample lists tens of thousands of clones, approximately 80% seen once, with 40% to 60% in the top ten. Source material: peripheral blood. The source is a human donor in a cohort sampled during active COVID-19.

This chain connects TRBV4-1 to TRBJ2-3; a possible D gene is TRBD2 (5 bases). V lost 0 bases, J lost 7 bases, and 23 bases lay in between. The CDR3 runs 18 residues. In germline, CDR1 is MGHRA, CDR2 YSYEKL. CDR3 residues: CASSQEPHGAAHINTQYF. CDR3 bases: TGCGCCAGCAGCCAAGAACCCCACGGAGCGGCCCACATAAATACGCAGTATTTT.

This clone showed up just once. The gene calls are TRBV29-1 and TRBJ1-2; TRBD1 matches at 7 bases. V was pared by 1 base and J by 1 base, with 9 bases of the junction left unmatched. CDR3 length: 16 amino acids. Germline values: CDR1 SQVTM, CDR2 ANQGSEA. This CDR3 is CSVEGSGGSVNYGYTF. In nucleotides, the CDR3 is TGCAGCGTTGAAGGTTCAGGGGGGTCGGTTAACTATGGCTACACCTTC.

The V call is TRBV19, the J call TRBJ1-1; a possible D gene is TRBD1 (6 bases). The germline V and J ends were trimmed by 5 bases and 5 bases, with 12 bases remaining between them. Germline V CDR1 and CDR2: LNHDA, SQIVND (reference sequence). The CDR3 has 13 amino acids. The CDR3 spells CASSFSGVTEAFF. The CDR3 DNA is TGTGCCAGTAGTTTCTCAGGGGTTACTGAAGCTTTCTTT. Complete variable domain (other parts from reference TRBV19 and TRBJ1-1): DGGITQSPKYLFRKEGQNVTLSCEQNLNHDAMYWYRQDPGQGLRLIYYSQIVNDFQKGDIAEGYSVSREKKESFPLTVTSAQKNPTAFYLCASSFSGVTEAFFGQGTRLTVV.

This clone has only one observation. The chain links TRBV6-2 or TRBV6-3 to TRBJ2-1; 9 nucleotides align to TRBD2. Looked up from germline, CDR1 is MNHEY and CDR2 is SVGEGT. Trimming removed 6 bases from V and 7 bases from J; junction bases left unmatched: 10. The CDR3 runs 15 residues. The CDR3 bases are TGTGCCAGCAGCCGAGCGGGAGGCCCGTTTAATGAGCAGTTCTTC. Residues: CASSRAGGPFNEQFF.

The rearrangement uses TRBV9 and TRBJ2-1; TRBD1 matches 10 bases. The CDR3 totals 17 residues. The germline V gene has CDR1 SGDLS and CDR2 YYNGEE. J was trimmed by 0 bases and V by 2 bases; bases with no gene match: 5. Written as DNA, the CDR3 is TGTGCCAGCAGCGTGACAGGGGGCCTTAGCTCCTACAATGAGCAGTTCTTC. It is translated as CASSVTGGLSSYNEQFF.

This chain joins TRBV7-3 and TRBJ2-1; D gene uncertain. V dropped 3 bases and J dropped 6 bases, with 12 bases sitting between them. The CDR3 runs to 14 residues. Germline values: CDR1 SGHTA, CDR2 FQGTGA. As DNA, the CDR3 is TGTGCCAGCAGCTTTAAGTACTCCCCCAATGAGCAGTTCTTC. It specifies CASSFKYSPNEQFF.

V and J are TRBV29-1 and TRBJ2-7, with 13 bases identical to TRBD2. Germline assignment: CDR1 SQVTM and CDR2 ANQGSEA. The junction had 4 bases not matched to a gene; V was cut back by 5 bases and J by 6 bases. The CDR3 has 13 amino acids. In DNA, the CDR3 is TGCAGCGTTATGGGACTAGCGGGATCCGAGCAGTACTTC. Encoded protein: CSVMGLAGSEQYF.

In this sample, this clone turned up a few times. J is TRBJ2-3 and V is TRBV7-2; D ambiguous. CDR3 length: 14 amino acids. Germline V CDR1 and CDR2: SGHTA, FQGNSA. Trimming left V 1 base short and J 3 bases short, with 8 bases between. The CDR3 loop reads CASSLVVATDTQYF. For the CDR3, the DNA is TGTGCCAGCAGCTTAGTCGTGGCTACAGATACGCAGTATTTT.

V usage is TRBV28 and J usage is TRBJ1-3, with D possibly TRBD1 on 6 matching bases. CDR1 and CDR2 from the germline V gene are MDHEN and SYDVKM. The CDR3 consists of 16 residues. Trimming took off 4 bases at V and 0 bases at J, with 13 bases between the two ends. CDR3 DNA sequence: TGTGCCAGCAGTTCCGGACAGCTATCCTCTGGAAACACCATATATTTT. The encoded protein is CASSSGQLSSGNTIYF.

This clone has more than one count but fewer than ten. This sequence joins TRBV3-1 (or the pseudogene TRBV3-2) and TRBJ1-6; TRBD1 is a possible D gene (6 bases). With 3 bases removed from V and 2 bases from J, the gap between germline ends came to 14 bases. Germline V gene lookup returns CDR1 LGHDT and CDR2 YNNKEL (reference sequence). The CDR3 consists of 17 residues. CDR3: CASSHLTGFAYNSPLHF. CDR3 sequence (DNA): TGTGCCAGCAGCCATCTCACAGGGTTCGCCTATAATTCACCCCTCCACTTT.

The rearrangement joins TRBV7-9 to TRBJ2-1; possibly TRBD1 for D (5 bases). The CDR3 is 14 residues long. Germline CDR1 reads SEHNR; CDR2 reads FQNEAQ (reference sequence). V was trimmed by 3 bases and J by 9 bases, leaving 15 bases between them. The CDR3 reads CASSFPTDISEQFF. CDR3 DNA: TGTGCCAGCAGCTTCCCGACAGATATTAGTGAGCAGTTCTTC.

In DNA, the CDR3 is TGTGCCAGCAGCTTGGGGGGGCAGGATGAAAAACTGTTTTTT. This codes for CASSLGGQDEKLFF. This chain links TRBV5-6 with TRBJ1-4; possible D gene TRBD1, 6 bases. Germline CDR1 is SGHDT and CDR2 is YYEEEE. V lost 0 bases to trimming and J lost 6 bases, with 9 bases between them. The CDR3 loop spans 14 amino acids.

V is TRBV3-1 (or the pseudogene TRBV3-2) and J is TRBJ2-2, with D possibly being TRBD2 (5 bases). Germline lookup yields CDR1 LGHDT and CDR2 YNNKEL (reference sequence). The CDR3 is 16 amino acids. V was trimmed by 3 bases and J by 7 bases, leaving 18 bases between them. In nucleotides, the CDR3 is TGTGCCAGCAGCCATTTCCCCCGGGGTCGTAACGGGGAGCTGTTTTTT. It is translated as CASSHFPRGRNGELFF.

The rearrangement uses TRBV7-9 and TRBJ1-3; unclear D gene. Germline V lookup: CDR1 SEHNR, CDR2 FQNEAQ (reference sequence). This CDR3 is built from 15 residues. V lost 7 bases and J 4 bases, leaving 17 bases between the germline ends. Here the CDR3 reads CASMGLGLRGNTIYF. The DNA of the CDR3 is TGTGCCAGCATGGGTCTCGGGTTGAGAGGAAACACCATATATTTT.

The rearrangement joins TRBV2 to TRBJ2-3, with TRBD2 as a possible D gene (6 bases). Per germline, CDR1 SNHLY and CDR2 FYNNEI. Deletions cut 5 bases from V and 11 bases from J, with 17 bases between. CDR3 length: 13 amino acids. This CDR3 reads CASSTDYADRQYF. CDR3 DNA: TGTGCCAGCAGTACGGACTATGCGGATCGGCAGTATTTT. The full variable domain, rest sourced from reference TRBV2 and TRBJ2-3, is EPEVTQTPSHQVTQMGQEVILRCVPISNHLYFYWYRQILGQKVEFLVSFYNNEISEKSEIFDDQFSVERPDGSNFTLKIRSTKLEDSAMYFCASSTDYADRQYFGPGTRLTVL.

This chain uses TRBV27 with TRBJ2-7, with D perhaps matching TRBD2 (5 bases). The CDR3 is 13 amino acids. V gave up 2 bases and J gave up 9 bases, with 14 bases separating them. Germline CDR1 and CDR2: MNHEY and SMNVEV (reference sequence). The CDR3 is CASSLQDGVGQYF. The DNA for the CDR3 is TGTGCCAGCAGTTTACAGGACGGGGTGGGGCAGTACTTC.

V gene TRBV7-6 combines with J gene TRBJ1-3; D gene ambiguous. Deletions cut 8 bases from V and 1 base from J, with 9 bases between. Germline loops: CDR1 SGHVS, CDR2 FNYEAQ. The CDR3 spans 13 residues. This CDR3 reads CASRAGSGNTIYF. The CDR3 nucleotides are TGTGCCAGCCGAGCAGGTTCTGGAAACACCATATATTTT.

The CDR3 DNA is TGTGCCAGCAGTGACAAACGGCAGGGTTACAGCGAGCAGTACTTC. Translating it yields CASSDKRQGYSEQYF. V and J are TRBV2 and TRBJ2-7; maybe TRBD1 (5 bases). The CDR3 sequence is 15 residues long. Trimming took 3 bases from V and 6 from J, leaving 18 bases between them. The germline V gene encodes CDR1 SNHLY and CDR2 FYNNEI.

The V call is TRBV28, the J call TRBJ2-7, with TRBD2 matching over 8 bases. The CDR3 is made up of 16 amino acids. The V gene's germline CDR1 is MDHEN and CDR2 SYDVKM. The ends lost 5 bases at V and 3 bases at J; junction bases unmatched: 12. The CDR3 loop reads CASSPPGRSGSYEQYF. CDR3 nucleotides: TGTGCCAGCAGTCCCCCCGGGAGAAGCGGGAGCTACGAGCAGTACTTC.

The rearrangement links TRBV4-1 to TRBJ1-1, with D perhaps TRBD1 (6 bases). Germline loops: CDR1 MGHRA, CDR2 YSYEKL. This CDR3 is 17 amino acids long. Trimming pared 1 base from V and 1 base from J, leaving 16 bases between. The CDR3 loop reads CASSQGGLGSTNTEAFF. The DNA for the CDR3 is TGCGCCAGCAGCCAAGGGGGGCTAGGCAGTACGAACACTGAAGCTTTCTTT.

This sequence joins TRBV6-6 and TRBJ2-7, with TRBD1 identical over 9 bases. This CDR3 spans 14 amino acids. Germline CDR1 is MNHNY and CDR2 is SVGAGI (reference sequence). V lost 1 base, J lost 8 bases, and 6 bases stayed unmatched. CDR3 coding DNA: TGTGCCAGCAGTTACTGGGGACAGGGTGACAAGCAGTACTTC. This gives the protein CASSYWGQGDKQYF.